This is a list of T cell receptor beta chains from one sample in a study of PD-1 blockade in classical Hodgkin lymphoma. The method was immunoSEQ multiplex PCR; TCRdb's version includes in-frame clones alone and lacks a portion of them. This table has over 25,000 clones, roughly 88% appearing once. This specimen was CD8+ T cells from blood, taken at baseline. Receptors were obtained from a human donor with classical Hodgkin lymphoma. Both conserved end residues are trimmed from each CDR3. The order of the fields is V gene, J gene, CDR3 protein.

v_gene: TRBV9
j_gene: TRBJ1-3
CDR3aa: ASSVGNTIY

v_gene: TRBV10-2
j_gene: TRBJ2-3
CDR3aa: ASSQTTGDTQY

v_gene: TRBV7-9
j_gene: TRBJ2-7
CDR3aa: ASSTTSGSTGSYEQY

v_gene: TRBV13
j_gene: TRBJ2-5
CDR3aa: ASSPRTSDLQETQY

v_gene: TRBV21-1
j_gene: TRBJ2-2
CDR3aa: ASSMIRTGELF

v_gene: TRBV4-1
j_gene: TRBJ1-5
CDR3aa: ASSQTQQVNQPQH

v_gene: TRBV5-3
j_gene: TRBJ2-4
CDR3aa: ARSATSGWGLNIQY

v_gene: TRBV28
j_gene: TRBJ1-5
CDR3aa: ASNREGNQPQH

v_gene: TRBV9
j_gene: TRBJ2-1
CDR3aa: ASSPRLDIGNEQF

v_gene: TRBV27
j_gene: TRBJ2-2
CDR3aa: ASSRGTGELF

v_gene: TRBV4-1
j_gene: TRBJ1-4
CDR3aa: ASSQAPSPGQGAVEKLF

v_gene: TRBV6-1
j_gene: TRBJ2-4
CDR3aa: ASSEGRLLGKNIQY

v_gene: TRBV4-2
j_gene: TRBJ2-1
CDR3aa: ASARKQGTPNEQF

v_gene: TRBV28
j_gene: TRBJ1-4
CDR3aa: ASSSPAGLDNEKLF

v_gene: TRBV27
j_gene: TRBJ1-3
CDR3aa: ATKPLGGGPNSGNTIY

v_gene: TRBV4-1
j_gene: TRBJ1-1
CDR3aa: ASSQDAGTEAF

v_gene: TRBV6-5
j_gene: TRBJ2-7
CDR3aa: ASRETGQGAYEQY

v_gene: TRBV7-2
j_gene: TRBJ2-7
CDR3aa: ASSIIAGEPLYEQY

v_gene: TRBV7-9
j_gene: TRBJ2-7
CDR3aa: ASSPPGSSYEQY

v_gene: TRBV27
j_gene: TRBJ1-2
CDR3aa: ASSFAGKGYGYT

v_gene: TRBV2
j_gene: TRBJ2-3
CDR3aa: ASGEGQGRTDTQY

v_gene: TRBV13
j_gene: TRBJ2-7
CDR3aa: ASSLGQTYEQY

v_gene: TRBV5-1
j_gene: TRBJ2-7
CDR3aa: ASSLHPGSSYEQY

v_gene: TRBV7-8
j_gene: TRBJ2-7
CDR3aa: ASSDGAAAGLPYEQY

v_gene: TRBV29-1
j_gene: TRBJ2-7
CDR3aa: SVGRRTRGVSYEQY

v_gene: TRBV30
j_gene: TRBJ2-3
CDR3aa: AWSSATGADTQY

v_gene: TRBV9
j_gene: TRBJ2-4
CDR3aa: ASSVGSAKNIQY

v_gene: TRBV7-9
j_gene: TRBJ1-5
CDR3aa: ASSLGGKFQPQH

v_gene: TRBV5-4
j_gene: TRBJ1-5
CDR3aa: ASSMGQGGNQPQH

v_gene: TRBV4-1
j_gene: TRBJ1-1
CDR3aa: ASSQAGTGKMNTEAF

v_gene: TRBV7-9
j_gene: TRBJ1-5
CDR3aa: ASSLGTGLRDQPQH

v_gene: TRBV21-1
j_gene: TRBJ2-3
CDR3aa: ASSKIL

v_gene: TRBV6-5
j_gene: TRBJ1-1
CDR3aa: ASMRDRRNTEAF

v_gene: TRBV6-5
j_gene: TRBJ1-2
CDR3aa: ASSQQGLFYGYT

v_gene: TRBV27
j_gene: TRBJ1-1
CDR3aa: ASSLNPQGEAF

v_gene: TRBV5-1
j_gene: TRBJ2-3
CDR3aa: ASSFGEGSGDTQY

v_gene: TRBV30
j_gene: TRBJ2-2
CDR3aa: AWSVGFGELF

v_gene: TRBV6-6
j_gene: TRBJ2-1
CDR3aa: ASRNQGHLTYNEQF

v_gene: TRBV2
j_gene: TRBJ2-2
CDR3aa: ASSEVQPSGELF

v_gene: TRBV7-8
j_gene: TRBJ2-1
CDR3aa: ASRQGLSSYNEQF

v_gene: TRBV11-2
j_gene: TRBJ2-3
CDR3aa: ASSLDRSTDTQY

v_gene: TRBV14
j_gene: TRBJ2-5
CDR3aa: ASSHTGTTSERETQY

v_gene: TRBV7-2
j_gene: TRBJ1-2
CDR3aa: ASSLVVRGDREYGYT

v_gene: TRBV27
j_gene: TRBJ1-5
CDR3aa: ASGFGAAGNQPQH

v_gene: TRBV7-9
j_gene: TRBJ2-7
CDR3aa: ASSPPLTVSYEQY

v_gene: TRBV5-4
j_gene: TRBJ1-1
CDR3aa: ASSLDGTGSEAF

v_gene: TRBV7-9
j_gene: TRBJ1-2
CDR3aa: ASSLARGSGYGYT

v_gene: TRBV30
j_gene: TRBJ1-2
CDR3aa: AWSVLGQGPARGYT

v_gene: TRBV29-1
j_gene: TRBJ2-2
CDR3aa: SAVPTENTGELF

v_gene: TRBV7-9
j_gene: TRBJ1-1
CDR3aa: ASSLAAGSNTEAF

v_gene: TRBV15
j_gene: TRBJ2-7
CDR3aa: ATSRANPYEQY

v_gene: TRBV4-1
j_gene: TRBJ2-7
CDR3aa: ASSQEGGLEREQY

v_gene: TRBV6-1
j_gene: TRBJ1-1
CDR3aa: ASSKDPGDPNTEAF

v_gene: TRBV28
j_gene: TRBJ1-1
CDR3aa: ASSFSGPLAEAF

v_gene: TRBV5-6
j_gene: TRBJ1-1
CDR3aa: ASSLVGQIINTEAF

v_gene: TRBV9
j_gene: TRBJ2-1
CDR3aa: ASSVGRGRAEIEQF

v_gene: TRBV9
j_gene: TRBJ2-5
CDR3aa: ASSAGTHYQETQY

v_gene: TRBV9
j_gene: TRBJ2-7
CDR3aa: ASSVAQANYEQY